These 9 T cell receptor beta chains share one sample of origin, sequenced in a study of T cell clonotyping in hematopoietic cell transplantation. This table comes from immunoSEQ multiplex PCR, and its TCRdb copy is limited to in-frame clones, with some not included. Of about 10,000 clones in the sample, about 51% are singletons; the top ten hold about an eighth. The input for sequencing was peripheral blood mononuclear cells, taken 100 days after allogeneic stem cell transplant. The receptors were sampled from a female patient between 50 and 59 years old who had an allogeneic stem cell transplant from an unrelated donor, so the T cells may come from the graft donor. Some clones in this sample may be carry-over from other donors' samples.

This clone was seen only a few times. The chain combines TRBV6-5 with TRBJ1-5, with D possibly being TRBD1 (5 bases). The CDR3 runs 14 residues. Germline V gene lookup returns CDR1 MNHEY and CDR2 SVGAGI. The V end was cut by 4 bases, the J end by 4 bases, with 11 bases between. CDR3 in amino acids: CASSLDSMNQPQHF. CDR3 in DNA: TGTGCCAGCAGTTTAGACAGCATGAATCAGCCCCAGCATTTT.

This chain links TRBV29-1 with TRBJ2-7, with a possible D match to TRBD1 (6 bases). Trimming shortened V by 5 bases and J by 4 bases, and 15 bases separated the two germline ends. Germline CDR1 SQVTM, CDR2 ANQGSEA. The CDR3 has 13 amino acids. The CDR3 sequence is CSVWGQGLYEQYF. Here the CDR3 DNA reads TGCAGCGTTTGGGGTCAGGGGTTGTACGAGCAGTACTTC.

This chain connects TRBV6-5 to TRBJ1-6; 7 bases match TRBD1. The V and J ends lost 6 bases and 4 bases, in that order; junction bases with no gene match: 3. Germline V gives CDR1 MNHEY, CDR2 SVGAGI. This CDR3 spans 14 amino acids. As DNA, the CDR3 is TGTGCCAGCAGCGGGACAGTGTATAATTCACCCCTCCACTTT. It yields the protein CASSGTVYNSPLHF.

This chain uses TRBV5-6 with TRBJ1-1; 7 bases map to TRBD1. Germline V CDR1 and CDR2: SGHDT, YYEEEE. The CDR3 is 12 residues long. Trimming cost V 3 bases and J 10 bases; bases outside gene matches: 6. In nucleotides, the CDR3 is TGTGCCAGCAGCTCAGGGGGATCTGGAGCTTTCTTT. Translating it yields CASSSGGSGAFF.

This rearrangement joins TRBV28 to TRBJ2-3, with D possibly TRBD1 on 5 matching bases. CDR1 is MDHEN and CDR2 is SYDVKM in the germline V gene. This CDR3 has 14 amino acids. Trimming took 5 bases from V and 2 from J, leaving 11 bases between them. The CDR3: CASSPDSLTDTQYF. Here the CDR3 DNA reads TGTGCCAGCAGTCCCGACAGCCTCACAGATACGCAGTATTTT.

The J gene is TRBJ1-5, the V gene TRBV6-1; 9 bases map to TRBD1. V shed 6 bases, J shed 2 bases, and the junction held 5 bases outside the gene matches. The germline CDR1 and CDR2 sequences are MNHNS and SASEGT. CDR3 length equals 15 residues. This CDR3 reads CASRDRGSGNQPQHF. CDR3 coding DNA: TGTGCCAGCAGGGACAGGGGTTCGGGCAATCAGCCCCAGCATTTT.

This clone counts as medium-sized (0.01 to 0.1%). This chain links TRBV6-5 with TRBJ1-2; D perhaps matches TRBD1 (5 bases). This CDR3 is built from 14 residues. In germline, CDR1 is MNHEY, CDR2 SVGAGI. Trimming pared 7 bases from V and 1 base from J, leaving 13 bases between. The DNA for the CDR3 is TGTGCCAGCACCAACGGGGGGAGTAACTATGGCTACACCTTC. Residues: CASTNGGSNYGYTF.

The gene calls are TRBV6-4 and TRBJ2-1, with 7 nucleotides matching TRBD2. The CDR3 sequence is 13 residues long. Germline assignment: CDR1 MRHNA and CDR2 SNTAGT. With 4 bases clipped from V and 8 bases from J, the junction kept 5 bases outside the gene matches. CDR3 protein: CASSGWGGYEQFF. CDR3 nucleotide sequence: TGTGCCAGCAGTGGATGGGGGGGGTATGAGCAGTTCTTC.

The rearrangement joins TRBV6-5 to TRBJ2-3; D call uncertain. Trimming pared 7 bases from V and 2 bases from J, leaving 13 bases between. The germline CDR1 and CDR2 sequences are MNHEY and SVGAGI. The CDR3 spans 14 residues. CDR3 residues: CASTKGANTDTQYF. CDR3 coding DNA: TGTGCCAGCACAAAGGGCGCCAACACAGATACGCAGTATTTT.